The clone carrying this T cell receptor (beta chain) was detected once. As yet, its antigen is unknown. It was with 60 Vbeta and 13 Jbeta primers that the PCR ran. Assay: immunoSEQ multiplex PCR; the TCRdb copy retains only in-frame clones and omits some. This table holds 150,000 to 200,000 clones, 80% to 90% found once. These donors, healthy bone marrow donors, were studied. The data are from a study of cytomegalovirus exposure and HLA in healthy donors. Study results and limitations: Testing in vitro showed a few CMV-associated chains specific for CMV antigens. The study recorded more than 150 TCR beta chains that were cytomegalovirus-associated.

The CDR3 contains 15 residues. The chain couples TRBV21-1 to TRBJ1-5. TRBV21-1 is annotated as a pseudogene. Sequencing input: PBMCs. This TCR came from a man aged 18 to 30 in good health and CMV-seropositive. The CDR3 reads CASSAPGGGTQPQHF. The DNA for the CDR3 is TGTGCCAGCAGCGCCCCGGGAGGGGGCACTCAGCCCCAGCATTTT.